This T cell receptor (beta chain) was captured in a study of T-cell reconstitution after alpha-beta-depleted transplantation in children. Using unique molecular identifiers, the investigators prepared the TCRbeta library. TCRdb analysed the PCR reads with MiXCR anew, one entry per CDR3 protein. The sample holds about 280,000 distinct CDR3 sequences; under 14% are singletons and the top ten take 20% to 30%. V was pared by 1 base and J by 5 bases, with 17 bases between. The CDR3 length is 16 residues. Germline assignment: CDR1 LNHNV and CDR2 YYDKDF (reference sequence). Study-wide findings and caveats: The main origin of T-cell counts and diversity one year after transplant was newly produced T cells.

This clonotype was picked up many times. The antigen is not known. The clonotype was recovered from a male patient between 2 and 15 years old who had a stem cell transplant for chronic granulomatous disease, so the T cells may come from the graft donor. Sample: peripheral blood, taken 180 days after TCRalphabeta/CD19-depleted stem cell transplant. V and J are TRBV15 and TRBJ2-5, with TRBD1 as a possible D gene (5 bases). CDR3 coding DNA: TGTGCCACCAGCAGAGGTTTAATGGGCAGGGTGGAGACCCAGTACTTC. It codes for CATSRGLMGRVETQYF.